This T cell receptor beta chain originates from a study of regulatory T cells (dated by TCRdb to the late 2010s). About the study as a whole: The study compared T-cell receptor beta repertoires of sorted regulatory, conventional CD4+ and CD8+ T cells in CD3G-deficient patients with those in healthy controls. The investigation overall reported the following: Patient repertoires showed restricted unique TRB V-J pairs and skewed V and J gene usage, most marked in regulatory T cells. CD8+ T cells from patients showed a nonsignificant trend toward lower Shannon entropy than control CD8+ cells.

Clipping removes 2 bases from V and 3 bases from J, with 3 as the unmatched junction base count. CDR1 and CDR2, looked up from the germline V gene, are MNHNS and SASEGT. The CDR3 spans 15 residues, from the cysteine through the phenylalanine. Only the CDR3 DNA stays, 45 bases, in frame from base 1. Concerning this clone itself: Its binding antigen is unknown. Base qualities are not recorded, but no much larger clone differs from it by a single base. Other DNA sequences in this specimen translate into the identical CDR3.

For the multiplex PCR, 52 forward TRBV primers and 13 reverse TRBJ primers were used, and amplification bias was corrected with both assay-based and computational methods. Within the immunoSEQ assay, multiplex PCR amplified rearranged TRB loci from genomic DNA. Sequencing of the TRB amplicons was done on an Illumina HiSeq platform. As for the original processing: Raw sequences were error-filtered and aligned to reference gene sequences by custom algorithms and were subsequently analyzed with the immunoSEQ online tools. The frequencies of productive and nonproductive TRB rearrangements were evaluated among unique sequences as well as among total sequences. The likelihood of self-reactivity was estimated by examining two features, hydrophobicity and amino acid composition, of TRB CDR3 positions 6 and 7. Groups were compared by t tests, Mann-Whitney tests or two-way ANOVA performed in Prism software. TCRdb retrieved this table from immuneACCESS and kept in-frame rearrangements only. Not all clones are present; in checked studies, unresolved V genes account for under half, and no reason is known for the remainder. Clonal size and the V and J genes are those of that table, whereas D and trimming came from the DNA. The sample table lists 21,000 or so clones, over 85% of them with a count of one. The ten largest clonotypes hold roughly 4% of the sample.

All CD3G-deficient patients had evidence of autoimmunity, which was more severe in two of the patients. Patients were tested at ages ranging from 2 to 39 years, and reduced naive and increased memory CD4+ and CD8+ T-cell proportions were found in the patients. About 6 individuals with CD3G deficiency made up the patient group. An international network of physicians spanning the United States, Europe and Asia provided the patient samples and clinical data. Peripheral blood mononuclear cells were isolated by Ficoll density separation. CD3+ CD8+ CD4- T cells were isolated on a FACSAria cell sorter. The V and J genes are TRBV6-1 and TRBJ2-7, and 11 bases in between align with TRBD2. The source is a child younger than 10 with CD3G deficiency. The sample was CD8+ T cells sorted from blood. The nucleotide sequence is given as TGTGCCAGCAGTGAATTGACTAGCGGGAACTACGAGCAGTACTTC. This sequence encodes CASSELTSGNYEQYF.